This T cell receptor beta chain appears in the sequencing data of a study of a mutant IDH1 vaccine in newly diagnosed glioma. Study details: Each patient was administered eight vaccinations, scheduled in weeks 1, 3, 5, 7, 11, 15, 19 and 23. Vaccine administration was initiated 4-6 weeks following radiotherapy alone, or with temozolomide cycles. Antecedent treatment encompassed radiotherapy, temozolomide, or their combination; the majority received both.

Overall study findings and caveats: There were vaccine-induced immune responses in just under 95% of the patients.

Measured with immunoSEQ multiplex PCR; TCRdb has only the in-frame clones, and not every one. The sample holds over 55,000 clones; about 81% are singletons and the top ten take 6.5% to 9.5%. The CDR3 spans 14 residues. V shed 7 bases and J shed 2 bases, with 14 bases lying between them. Germline CDR1 reads MNHNS; CDR2 reads SASEGT. Documented time point: week 23, last vaccination. The content of each vaccine dose was 300 ug of mutant IDH1 20-mer peptide, and topical imiquimod accompanied it. A note on this clone: The antigen remains undetermined.

This chain uses TRBV6-1 with TRBJ1-2, with D uncertain. Sequencing used PBMCs, obtained from a glioma patient whose treatment included an IDH1 peptide vaccine. This receptor was taken from a woman aged 40 to 50 with glioma. Some clones in this sample may be carry-over from other donors' samples. CDR3 nucleotide sequence: TGTGCCAGCACCCCAGCCGGACTCAACTATGGCTACACCTTC. Translating gives CASTPAGLNYGYTF.